Below are 27 T cell receptor beta chains sequenced from a single sample in a study of radiation and T cells in renal cell carcinoma (dated by TCRdb to 2018 to 2020). This sample's time point label indicates: tumor resected at nephrectomy. This sample's treatment or condition label indicates: treatment-naive control, cytoreductive nephrectomy. The library was prepared using the immunoSEQ multiplex PCR assay. Drawn from immuneACCESS, this table holds only the in-frame rearrangements with V and J called that TCRdb kept. Clones are partly lost; checked studies trace under half to an unresolved V gene and leave the rest unexplained. Within this sample are 18,000 or so clones, with approximately 59% of them counted one time only. The top ten clonotypes cover around a third of the sample. Material: tumor tissue, obtained from a patient whose treatment was nephrectomy without radiotherapy. These TCRs come from a man aged 50 to 59 with renal cell carcinoma.

The rearrangement joins TRBV7-9 to TRBJ2-7; D is undetermined. Germline assignment: CDR1 SEHNR and CDR2 FQNEAQ (reference sequence). Trimming stripped 3 bases from V and 5 bases from J, with 8 bases between. The CDR3 runs 12 residues. CDR3 amino acids: CASSFGSHEQYF. CDR3 bases: TGTGCCAGCAGCTTCGGCAGTCACGAGCAGTACTTC.

The chain has TRBV6-1 and TRBJ2-7; D unclear. Germline loops: CDR1 MNHNS, CDR2 SASEGT. The CDR3 is made up of 12 amino acids. Trimming removed 2 bases from V and 4 bases from J, with 6 bases in between. DNA for the CDR3: TGTGCCAGCAGTGAACAGGATTACGAGCAGTACTTC. This sequence encodes CASSEQDYEQYF.

In its sample, this clone was seen a few times. This chain uses TRBV2 with TRBJ1-4; D remains unclear. The CDR3 covers 16 residues. The germline V and J ends were trimmed by 4 bases and 0 bases, with 12 bases remaining between them. Germline CDR1 reads SNHLY; CDR2 reads FYNNEI. The CDR3 DNA reads as TGTGCCAGCAGTGGGGGAGTTACAGCAACTAATGAAAAACTGTTTTTT. Protein: CASSGGVTATNEKLFF.

The chain is built from TRBV19 and TRBJ1-5; TRBD1 matches 7 bases. The length of the CDR3 is 13 residues. After removal of 6 bases from V and 7 bases from J, the junction contained 6 bases not matched to a gene. Germline V gene lookup returns CDR1 LNHDA and CDR2 SQIVND (reference sequence). For the CDR3, the DNA is TGTGCCAGTAGCTCGGGACAGCTCCAGCCCCAGCATTTT. This sequence encodes CASSSGQLQPQHF.

This clone was seen only once. The V and J genes are TRBV5-4 and TRBJ2-3, with 7 bases identical to TRBD2. Germline V CDR1 and CDR2: SGHNT, YYREEE (reference sequence). The V segment lost 1 base and the J segment 4 bases; nucleotides outside the gene matches: 18. The CDR3 contains 19 residues. The CDR3 loop is CASSLTRTASGEVADTQYF. The CDR3 DNA sequence: TGTGCCAGCAGCTTGACTCGCACCGCCAGCGGGGAGGTGGCAGATACGCAGTATTTT.

This clone was counted a few times. The DNA for the CDR3 is TGTGCCAGCAGCTTAGGAAGGCCCCAGGGTGAAAAACTGTTTTTT. Translating it yields CASSLGRPQGEKLFF. The gene calls are TRBV13 and TRBJ1-4; possibly TRBD1 for D (5 bases). CDR3 length: 15 residues. Trimming stripped 0 bases from V and 7 bases from J, with 12 bases between. CDR1 is PRHDT, CDR2 FYEKMQ, per germline (reference sequence).

CDR3 amino acids: CASSLIAVIAKNIQYF. As DNA, the CDR3 is TGTGCCAGCAGTTTAATAGCGGTAATAGCCAAAAACATTCAGTACTTC. The V call is TRBV2, the J call TRBJ2-4; TRBD2 might be the D (6 bases). Trimming removed 5 bases from V and 0 bases from J, with 14 bases in between. Germline V lookup: CDR1 SNHLY, CDR2 FYNNEI. This CDR3 has 16 residues.

The chain combines TRBV27 with TRBJ1-1; 12 nucleotides align to TRBD1. The germline CDR1 and CDR2 sequences are MNHEY and SMNVEV (reference sequence). With 1 base clipped from V and 4 bases from J, the junction kept 7 bases outside the gene matches. The CDR3 totals 17 residues. CDR3 DNA sequence: TGTGCCAGCAGTTTATTCCGGGACAGGGGGCGAGGCACTGAAGCTTTCTTT. This sequence encodes CASSLFRDRGRGTEAFF.

The chain employs TRBV9 and TRBJ2-6; 8 nucleotides match TRBD1. Per the germline V gene, CDR1 is SGDLS and CDR2 is YYNGEE. With 3 bases clipped from V and 3 bases from J, the junction kept 2 bases outside the gene matches. The CDR3 extends over 15 amino acids. This CDR3 reads CASSAGTGGANVLTF. In DNA form, the CDR3 reads TGTGCCAGCAGCGCCGGGACAGGTGGGGCCAACGTCCTGACTTTC.

This rearrangement joins TRBV18 to TRBJ1-1; D gene uncertain. Deletions cut 4 bases from V and 4 bases from J, with 19 bases between. There are 16 residues in the CDR3. The germline CDR1 and CDR2 sequences are KGHSH and LQKENI. For the CDR3, the DNA is TGTGCCAGCTCACGGGAGCGTTTGGCGGGGTCCACTGAAGCTTTCTTT. Translated, it gives CASSRERLAGSTEAFF.

V usage is TRBV4-3 and J usage is TRBJ1-2, with TRBD1 matching 8 bases. The CDR3 runs to 14 residues. Per germline, CDR1 LGHNA and CDR2 YSLEER. V lost 0 bases to trimming and J lost 7 bases; unmatched junction nucleotides: 4. Here the CDR3 reads CASSQEDRVGGYTF. CDR3 nucleotide sequence: TGCGCCAGCAGCCAAGAGGACAGGGTGGGTGGCTACACCTTC.

The rearrangement joins TRBV5-8 to TRBJ2-3; TRBD1 or TRBD2 may be the D gene (6 bases each). Germline lookup yields CDR1 SGHTS and CDR2 YDEGEE. The CDR3 is made up of 15 amino acids. Trimming took 0 bases from V and 4 from J, leaving 12 bases between them. The CDR3 DNA reads TGTGCCAGCAGCTTGGGTGCAGGGGAGGCAGATACGCAGTATTTT. Translated, it gives CASSLGAGEADTQYF.

J is TRBJ2-7 and V is TRBV18; D is uncertain. V was cut by 2 bases and J by 4 bases, with 6 bases left in between. The CDR3 length is 12 residues. From germline, CDR1 is KGHSH and CDR2 LQKENI. The CDR3: CASSPSPYEQYF. The CDR3 nucleotides read TGTGCCAGCTCACCATCCCCGTACGAGCAGTACTTC.

The chain is built from TRBV5-1 and TRBJ2-5; TRBD1 is a possible D gene (6 bases). The end of the DNA is better explained by TRBJ2-7, so the J call may be wrong. In germline, CDR1 is SGHRS, CDR2 YFSETQ. This CDR3 contains 13 residues. CDR3 bases: TGCGCCAGCAGCTTGGTGCAGGGGAACGAGCAGTACTTC. This sequence encodes CASSLVQGNEQYF.

The chain joins TRBV7-3 to TRBJ1-3; D is ambiguous. The germline V gene encodes CDR1 SGHTA and CDR2 FQGTGA. The germline V and J ends were trimmed by 1 base and 4 bases, with 5 bases remaining between them. The CDR3 totals 13 residues. This chain's CDR3 is CASSLKPGNTIYF. The CDR3 DNA is TGTGCCAGCAGCTTAAAACCCGGAAACACCATATATTTT.

The rearrangement uses TRBV2 and TRBJ2-4; TRBD2 is a possible D gene (6 bases). The CDR3 extends over 15 amino acids. Germline CDR1 reads SNHLY; CDR2 reads FYNNEI. V lost 4 bases and J lost 6, with 16 bases in between. DNA of the CDR3: TGTGCCAGCAGTGGCAACAGGCTGGGGGGAAACATTCAGTACTTC. This translates into CASSGNRLGGNIQYF.

The gene calls are TRBV5-4 and TRBJ2-5; D remains unclear. V shed 3 bases and J shed 5 bases, with 14 bases lying between them. CDR3 length equals 14 residues. CDR1 is SGHNT and CDR2 is YYREEE in the germline V gene (reference sequence). The CDR3 DNA reads as TGTGCCAGCAGCTCCCGGGCCATCGATGAGACCCAGTACTTC. Its protein product is CASSSRAIDETQYF.

This clone has a handful of counts. The J gene is TRBJ2-3, the V gene TRBV7-2; D not resolved. Trimming shortened V by 5 bases and J by 2 bases, and 11 bases separated the two germline ends. CDR1 is SGHTA and CDR2 is FQGNSA in the germline V gene. The CDR3 extends over 14 amino acids. The CDR3 loop is CASSTRPNTDTQYF. Here the CDR3 DNA reads TGTGCCAGCAGCACCCGACCCAACACAGATACGCAGTATTTT.

The chain combines TRBV11-2 with TRBJ1-2; 8 positions agree with TRBD1. Germline V gene lookup returns CDR1 SGHAT and CDR2 FQNNGV. This CDR3 comprises 14 residues. V trimming: 1 base; J trimming: 8 bases; junction bases outside the gene matches: 6. The CDR3 region is CASSLAGQVYGYTF. CDR3 bases: TGTGCCAGCAGCTTAGCGGGACAGGTGTACGGCTACACCTTC.

CDR3 nucleotide sequence: TGTGCCAGCAGCTTATCTGGCGGGGGCCCTAACACAGATACGCAGTATTTT. As protein: CASSLSGGGPNTDTQYF. The rearrangement uses TRBV7-9 and TRBJ2-3; possible D gene TRBD2, 7 bases. Germline CDR1 is SEHNR and CDR2 is FQNEAQ (reference sequence). V lost 2 bases, J lost 2 bases, and 17 bases lay in between. This CDR3 spans 17 amino acids.

There are a few counts of this clone. Other DNA sequences of this sample code for an identical CDR3. This sequence joins TRBV4-2 and TRBJ1-1; D ambiguous. The germline V gene has CDR1 LGHNA and CDR2 YNFKEQ. V lost 1 base and J 3 bases, leaving 3 bases between the germline ends. The CDR3 has 12 amino acids. The CDR3 here is CASSQVDTEAFF. CDR3 sequence (DNA): TGTGCCAGCAGCCAAGTGGACACTGAAGCTTTCTTT.

This clone has just one count. This chain joins TRBV11-2 and TRBJ1-2; no reliable D call. In germline, CDR1 is SGHAT, CDR2 FQNNGV. V lost 1 base to trimming and J lost 4 bases, with 4 bases between them. The CDR3 runs 12 residues. CDR3 protein: CASSLGGYGYTF. CDR3 DNA: TGTGCCAGCAGCTTAGGGGGCTATGGCTACACCTTC.

This clone showed up just a few times. This chain links TRBV2 with TRBJ1-1; D is uncertain. CDR3 length: 12 amino acids. Germline CDR1 reads SNHLY; CDR2 reads FYNNEI. The V end was cut by 7 bases, the J end by 4 bases, with 10 bases between. CDR3 sequence: CASIVEGTEAFF. DNA of the CDR3: TGTGCCAGCATAGTCGAGGGCACTGAAGCTTTCTTT.

The gene calls are TRBV7-2 and TRBJ1-3; D call uncertain. Germline assignment: CDR1 SGHTA and CDR2 FQGNSA. The V and J ends lost 9 bases and 1 base respectively, with 19 bases between them. The CDR3 loop spans 16 amino acids. The CDR3 here is CASKALGRTSGNTIYF. In DNA form, the CDR3 reads TGTGCCAGTAAAGCACTCGGCAGGACGTCTGGAAACACCATATATTTT.

There are a few counts of this clone. The chain recombines TRBV9 with TRBJ1-2; weak D call: TRBD1 (6 bases). Per the germline V gene, CDR1 is SGDLS and CDR2 is YYNGEE. V dropped 4 bases and J dropped 4 bases, with 32 bases sitting between them. The CDR3 has 20 residues. Written as DNA, the CDR3 is TGTGCCAGCAGCAACTCCCCACAGGGCGAAAGGTCGGCTGTGGGCTATGGCTACACCTTC. Its translation is CASSNSPQGERSAVGYGYTF. Based on the CDR3 plus reference TRBV9 and TRBJ1-2, the full variable domain is DSGVTQTPKHLITATGQRVTLRCSPRSGDLSVYWYQQSLDQGLQFLIQYYNGEERAKGNILERFSAQQFPDLHSELNLSSLELGDSALYFCASSNSPQGERSAVGYGYTFGSGTRLTVV.

The chain joins TRBV6-5 to TRBJ2-2, with D perhaps matching TRBD1 (6 bases). The CDR3 contains 15 residues. The germline CDR1 and CDR2 sequences are MNHEY and SVGAGI. The ends were cut back, 6 bases at V and 2 bases at J, with 13 bases in the middle. In DNA form, the CDR3 reads TGTGCCAGCAGCCCGGACAGATCTAACACCGGGGAGCTGTTTTTT. Its translation is CASSPDRSNTGELFF.

This clone was found a few times. The chain couples TRBV19 to TRBJ2-3; D unresolved. The CDR3 consists of 12 residues. Germline V gives CDR1 LNHDA, CDR2 SQIVND (reference sequence). The V end was cut by 3 bases, the J end by 2 bases, with 3 bases between. In nucleotides, the CDR3 is TGTGCCAGTAGTATCTCCACAGATACGCAGTATTTT. Protein product: CASSISTDTQYF.